This T cell receptor (beta chain) was obtained from a study of blood T cells in healthy people across ages. Using a J-beta primer mix together with a sample-barcoded 5' primer, a second PCR was run for about 6 to 11 cycles. TCRdb reprocessed the 5' RACE reads via MiXCR and lists one record per CDR3 protein. The data contain around 1,500,000 distinct CDR3 sequences, roughly 27% of them seen just once; the ten biggest clones take up 7.7%. This CDR3 is 15 amino acids long. In germline, CDR1 is SEHNR, CDR2 FQNEAQ (reference sequence). This TCR was sampled from a woman in her twenties or thirties in good health. V and J are TRBV7-9 and TRBJ2-5, with a weak D call TRBD2 (6 bases). The J call could be wrong; TRBJ2-1 is a better fit for the DNA end. Material: blood. CDR3 nucleotides: TGTGCCAGCAGCACCCAAGGGACTTCCCAAGAGACCCAGTTCTTC. This gives the protein CASSTQGTSQETQFF.